This T cell receptor (beta chain) was sequenced for a study of CD8 T cells in Susac syndrome. From blood CD8+ and CD4+ T cells, the TCR beta chain was sequenced. This clonotype was counted a single time. This CDR3 region has 13 residues. Germline V gene lookup returns CDR1 SQVTM and CDR2 ANQGSEA. V lost 4 bases, J lost 1 base, and 11 bases lay in between. Random-hexamer reverse transcription was applied to about 0.45 to 1 ug RNA. An immunoSEQ multiplex PCR generated amplified TCR beta CDR3 products spanning 54 Vbeta and 13 Jbeta. TCRdb recomputed calls from the immunoSEQ multiplex PCR reads with MiXCR, one row per CDR3 protein. This sample carries 200,000 or so distinct CDR3 sequences, around nine tenths of them seen once, and the ten largest clones take 0.1% to 0.15%.

Sequenced: CD8+ T cells from PBMCs. The chain recombines TRBV29-1 with TRBJ2-7, with D possibly being TRBD1 (6 bases). This receptor was taken from a human donor with multiple sclerosis. The DNA for the CDR3 is TGCAGCGTTGTAGGGACACTATCCTACGAGCAGTACTTC. This encodes CSVVGTLSYEQYF.